In its sample, the clone carrying this T cell receptor (beta chain) was seen a few times. The sample belongs to a study of control samples from healthy donors and cancer patients. Produced via immunoSEQ multiplex PCR; TCRdb's table is partial and in-frame only. The top ten clones hold about 7.1% of a sample with some 150,000 clones, more than 80% of them seen once. Germline loops: CDR1 SGHDT, CDR2 YYEEEE. The CDR3 runs to 14 residues. The germline V and J ends were trimmed by 5 bases and 4 bases, with 13 bases remaining between them. This sequence originates from a man between 18 and 35 years old in good health. The rearrangement uses TRBV5-6 and TRBJ2-1, with D perhaps TRBD2 (6 bases). Sequenced input: blood. The CDR3 protein is CASSLMGGYNEQFF. In nucleotides, the CDR3 is TGTGCCAGCAGTTTGATGGGGGGATACAATGAGCAGTTCTTC.